This entry lists 11 T cell receptor beta chains sequenced from one sample in a study of shared clonotypes between healthy human individuals. Sequenced by immunoSEQ multiplex PCR; TCRdb stores in-frame clones only, minus some. Counted here are about a million clones, roughly 80% occurring once; the ten biggest clones make up roughly 0.9%. Sequenced input: memory CD4+ T cells from PBMCs. Subset reported: CD45RA-negative fraction. These receptors originate from a man aged 18 to 30 in good health. Some clones in this sample may be carry-over from other donors' samples.

The chain employs TRBV28 and TRBJ1-2, with TRBD1 matching 7 bases. The CDR3 is 13 residues long. Germline CDR1 reads MDHEN; CDR2 reads SYDVKM. The ends lost 7 bases at V and 5 bases at J; junction bases unmatched: 7. CDR3 region: CASMRPGGYGYTF. CDR3 nucleotide sequence: TGTGCCAGCATGAGGCCAGGGGGGTATGGCTACACCTTC.

The CDR3 here is CASSPTVGGRAAEAFF. CDR3 in DNA: TGTGCCAGCTCACCGACGGTTGGGGGGCGGGCGGCTGAAGCTTTCTTT. This chain uses TRBV18 with TRBJ1-1, with D tentatively TRBD1 (6 bases). Per the germline V gene, CDR1 is KGHSH and CDR2 is LQKENI. CDR3 size: 16 residues. Deletions cut 3 bases from V and 6 bases from J, with 20 bases between.

This chain uses TRBV18 with TRBJ1-4; 10 positions agree with TRBD1. V gave up 2 bases and J gave up 5 bases; unmatched junction bases: 2. Germline V gene sequence: CDR1 KGHSH, CDR2 LQKENI. This CDR3 contains 15 residues. The CDR3 protein is CASSPVGQGNEKLFF. CDR3 sequence (DNA): TGTGCCAGCTCACCAGTGGGACAGGGGAATGAAAAACTGTTTTTT.

The chain has TRBV7-6 and TRBJ2-5, with a tentative D call TRBD1 (5 bases). The germline V gene has CDR1 SGHVS and CDR2 FNYEAQ. The CDR3 extends over 14 amino acids. V was pared by 2 bases and J by 5 bases, with 12 bases between. The CDR3 loop reads CASSLSQGWETQYF. The CDR3 nucleotides read TGTGCCAGCAGCTTAAGTCAGGGCTGGGAGACCCAGTACTTC.

The chain employs TRBV15 and TRBJ2-7, with a weak D call TRBD1 (6 bases). The germline V and J ends were trimmed by 0 bases and 6 bases, with 12 bases remaining between them. This CDR3 comprises 14 residues. CDR1 and CDR2 (germline): LNHNV, YYDKDF (reference sequence). CDR3 amino acids: CATSREVQGTEQYF. The CDR3 region has the DNA TGTGCCACCAGCAGAGAGGTCCAGGGGACCGAGCAGTACTTC.

CDR3 coding DNA: TGCGCCAGCAGCCAGGCACAGGATGCGTGGGGGACCCAGTACTTC. This translates into CASSQAQDAWGTQYF. This chain joins TRBV4-3 and TRBJ2-5, with D perhaps TRBD1 (5 bases). Trimming removed 3 bases at V and 7 bases at J, with 18 bases between. CDR3 length: 15 amino acids. CDR1 LGHNA and CDR2 YSLEER come from the germline V gene.

This clone was seen a few times. The rearrangement links TRBV9 to TRBJ2-3, with TRBD2 matching 10 bases. CDR3 length equals 15 residues. Trimming removed 6 bases from V and 6 bases from J; junction bases left unmatched: 10. CDR1 is SGDLS, CDR2 YYNGEE, per germline. The CDR3, as DNA: TGTGCCAGCAATTCCGAGGGTAGCGGGAGGGATACGCAGTATTTT. It codes for CASNSEGSGRDTQYF. The whole variable domain, filled in from reference TRBV9 and TRBJ2-3, reads DSGVTQTPKHLITATGQRVTLRCSPRSGDLSVYWYQQSLDQGLQFLIQYYNGEERAKGNILERFSAQQFPDLHSELNLSSLELGDSALYFCASNSEGSGRDTQYFGPGTRLTVL.

The CDR3 is CASSFSGGVYNEQFF. In DNA, the CDR3 is TGTGCCAGCAGCTTTTCAGGCGGGGTCTACAATGAGCAGTTCTTC. V is TRBV7-6 and J is TRBJ2-1, with D maybe TRBD2 (6 bases). The CDR3 has 15 amino acids. The V end lost 3 bases, the J end lost 3 bases, and 12 bases lay between the germline ends. Germline V lookup: CDR1 SGHVS, CDR2 FNYEAQ.

The gene calls are TRBV5-1 and TRBJ2-7; 9 nucleotides agree with TRBD1. With 3 bases clipped from V and 1 base from J, the junction kept 2 bases outside the gene matches. Germline-derived CDR1 and CDR2 are SGHRS and YFSETQ. This CDR3 is built from 14 residues. The CDR3 DNA reads as TGCGCCAGCAGCTCCGGGACAGGGTCCTACGAGCAGTACTTC. Amino acids: CASSSGTGSYEQYF.

V and J are TRBV6-1 and TRBJ1-6, with a weak D call TRBD1 (5 bases). This CDR3 comprises 15 residues. Trimming pared 4 bases from V and 12 bases from J, leaving 19 bases between. CDR1 is MNHNS, CDR2 SASEGT, per germline. CDR3: CASSAQTGPQGPLHF. The CDR3 DNA sequence: TGTGCCAGCAGTGCCCAGACGGGGCCCCAGGGACCCCTCCACTTT.

CDR3 nucleotides: TGCGCCAGCAGCCCCCTCCCGGGTAGCGGGAGACGGTTTGGCGAGCAGTACTTC. Translated: CASSPLPGSGRRFGEQYF. The chain uses TRBV4-1 and TRBJ2-7; 9 bases are a match to TRBD2. The CDR3 is made up of 18 amino acids. V trimming: 4 bases; J trimming: 6 bases; junction bases outside the gene matches: 19. Germline lookup yields CDR1 MGHRA and CDR2 YSYEKL.